Listed below are T cell receptor beta chains from one sample, sequenced in a study of identical twins. TCRdb independently ran MiXCR on the 5' RACE reads; one entry per CDR3 protein. Of hundreds of thousands of distinct CDR3 sequences listed, roughly 20% are singletons. These same records also appear under a second study, on T cells expressing NK-cell markers.

The sample consisted of PBMCs. These receptors were obtained from a woman aged 18-29 years in good health. Both conserved end residues are part of each CDR3. The D gene is left open where the match is weak. Not all rows give a size; the values are once, few, many and, for expanded clones, a class.

j_call clone_size d_call v_call cdr3_aa cdr3_nt
TRBJ2-2 many . TRBV3-1 CASSRGTNTGELFF TGCGCCAGCAGCCGGGGGACGAACACCGGGGAGCTGTTTTTT
TRBJ2-5 . . TRBV9 CASSVKRDPRETQYF TGTGCCAGCAGCGTTAAGAGGGATCCCAGGGAGACCCAGTACTTC
TRBJ1-1 many . TRBV27 CASSFGVSAEAFF TGTGCCAGCAGTTTTGGGGTGAGCGCTGAAGCTTTCTTT
TRBJ1-1 . . TRBV5-1 CASSPSGGRTEAFF TGCGCCAGCAGCCCCTCCGGGGGTCGCACTGAAGCTTTCTTT
TRBJ2-7 . . TRBV20-1 CSALVARTTYEQYF TGCAGTGCTCTCGTGGCACGCACCACCTACGAGCAGTACTTC
TRBJ2-7 few . TRBV6-2/TRBV6-3 CASRMDGFSYEQYF TGTGCCAGCAGGATGGACGGCTTCTCCTACGAGCAGTACTTC
TRBJ1-4 few . TRBV3-1 CASSQDLRGGTNEKLFF TGTGCCAGCAGCCAAGATCTACGTGGGGGTACTAATGAAAAACTGTTTTTT
TRBJ2-7 many . TRBV12-3/TRBV12-4 CASSPVPYEQYF TGTGCCAGCTCCCCCGTACCCTACGAGCAGTACTTC
TRBJ2-1 . TRBD1 TRBV20-1 CSAPRQGGHNEQFF TGCAGTGCTCCCAGACAGGGTGGCCACAATGAGCAGTTCTTC
TRBJ2-7 few . TRBV13 CATSTGSAYEQYF TGTGCCACCTCCACCGGGAGTGCCTACGAGCAGTACTTC
TRBJ1-6 many TRBD1 TRBV6-1 CASSPIPGQGHSPLHF TGTGCCAGCAGCCCTATACCGGGACAGGGCCATTCACCCCTCCACTTT
TRBJ1-2 . . TRBV5-1 CASSSGAKNGYTF TGCGCCAGCAGCTCGGGGGCGAAAAATGGCTACACCTTC
TRBJ1-1 . . TRBV11-3 CASSPSLGVGTEAFF TGTGCCAGCAGCCCGTCCCTGGGGGTGGGGACTGAAGCTTTCTTT
TRBJ2-3 . TRBD2 TRBV20-1 CSAHTSGGADTQYF TGCAGTGCCCATACTAGCGGGGGGGCCGATACGCAGTATTTT
TRBJ1-1 . . TRBV12-3/TRBV12-4 CASLTAGTEAFF TGTGCCAGCCTTACTGCGGGCACTGAAGCTTTCTTT
TRBJ1-4 . . TRBV6-5 CASSISPDFGKSDEKLFF TGTGCCAGCAGTATCTCGCCCGACTTTGGGAAGAGTGATGAAAAACTGTTTTTT
TRBJ1-1 few TRBD1 TRBV20-1 CSATRQGATSGKTEAFF TGCAGTGCTACCCGACAGGGGGCGACAAGTGGAAAGACTGAAGCTTTCTTT
TRBJ2-1 . TRBD2 TRBV20-1 CSARPSGRGRSYNEQFF TGCAGTGCTAGACCTAGCGGGAGGGGGCGCTCCTACAATGAGCAGTTCTTC
TRBJ2-2 . . TRBV6-5 CASSYFGGRTGELFF TGTGCCAGCAGTTACTTTGGGGGGCGAACCGGGGAGCTGTTTTTT
TRBJ2-1 few TRBD1 TRBV7-2 CASKGAGEQFF TGTGCCTCTAAGGGGGCGGGTGAGCAGTTCTTC
TRBJ2-5 many TRBD2 TRBV12-3/TRBV12-4 CASSRTSGQETQYF TGTGCCAGCAGCCGGACTAGCGGCCAAGAGACCCAGTACTTC
TRBJ1-1 many . TRBV5-6 CASSLLGGMNTEAFF TGTGCCAGCAGCTTGTTGGGGGGGATGAACACTGAAGCTTTCTTT
TRBJ2-7 . . TRBV20-1 CSARDVKISYEQYF TGCAGTGCTAGAGATGTCAAGATCTCCTACGAGCAGTACTTC
TRBJ2-3 . . TRBV12-5 CASGLGQDADTQYF TGTGCTAGTGGTTTAGGGCAAGACGCAGATACGCAGTATTTT
TRBJ2-3 . . TRBV5-5 CASSLAISGDTQYF TGTGCCAGCAGCTTGGCGATAAGTGGGGATACGCAGTATTTT
TRBJ2-7 . TRBD2 TRBV6-5 CASTKLAGTYEQYF TGTGCCAGCACTAAACTAGCGGGAACCTACGAGCAGTACTTC
TRBJ2-5 few TRBD1 TRBV12-3/TRBV12-4 CASRQTGGEETQYF TGTGCCAGCAGACAGACAGGGGGCGAGGAGACCCAGTACTTC
TRBJ2-2 . . TRBV3-1 CASSQVRVGELFF TGTGCCAGCAGCCAAGTACGAGTCGGGGAGCTGTTTTTT
TRBJ2-2 few . TRBV12-3/TRBV12-4 CASSFLRRAGELFF TGTGCCAGCAGTTTTCTCCGCAGGGCCGGGGAGCTGTTTTTT
TRBJ1-2 few TRBD1 TRBV12-3/TRBV12-4 CASRPLTGFHGYTF TGTGCCAGCAGGCCCTTGACAGGGTTCCATGGCTACACCTTC
TRBJ2-5 few TRBD1 TRBV20-1 CSARTGVETQYF TGCAGTGCCAGGACAGGGGTGGAGACCCAGTACTTC
TRBJ2-1 few . TRBV11-1 CASSLGLGLSSYNEQFF TGTGCCAGCAGCCTCGGACTTGGCCTATCCTCCTACAATGAGCAGTTCTTC
TRBJ1-5 few . TRBV12-3/TRBV12-4 CASSFLTNQPQHF TGTGCCAGCAGTTTTCTGACCAATCAGCCCCAGCATTTT
TRBJ2-7 . . TRBV2 CASSEGSPYQGSYEQYF TGTGCCAGCAGTGAAGGGTCCCCTTATCAAGGGTCCTACGAGCAGTACTTC
TRBJ1-2 many . TRBV7-2 CASSLNRVYGYTF TGTGCCAGCAGCTTAAACCGAGTCTATGGCTACACCTTC
TRBJ2-3 . . TRBV20-1 CSGTHGDTQYF TGCAGCGGTACCCACGGAGATACGCAGTATTTT
TRBJ2-2 few . TRBV29-1 CSAAAGRGPGELFF TGCAGCGCCGCCGCAGGGCGGGGGCCCGGGGAGCTGTTTTTT
TRBJ1-2 . TRBD1 TRBV20-1 CSVTGAEGYTF TGCAGTGTTACAGGGGCAGAAGGCTACACCTTC
TRBJ2-2 few TRBD1 TRBV25-1 CASSKGTGNTGELFF TGTGCCAGCAGTAAGGGGACAGGGAACACCGGGGAGCTGTTTTTT
TRBJ1-1 . . TRBV12-3/TRBV12-4 CASSFGRGPEAFF TGTGCCAGCAGTTTCGGGCGGGGACCTGAAGCTTTCTTT
TRBJ2-1 . TRBD2 TRBV10-3 CATLAGGRTEQFF TGTGCCACCTTAGCGGGGGGGCGTACTGAGCAGTTCTTC
TRBJ2-7 few TRBD2 TRBV27 CASSFIIAGGPSYEQYF TGTGCCAGCAGTTTCATAATAGCGGGAGGGCCGTCCTACGAGCAGTACTTC
TRBJ1-4 . . TRBV7-2 CASSFAREKLFF TGTGCCAGCAGCTTCGCTCGGGAAAAACTGTTTTTT
TRBJ2-1 few . TRBV27 CASTWDGGNEQFF TGTGCCAGCACCTGGGACGGTGGCAATGAGCAGTTCTTC
TRBJ2-6 . . TRBV5-1 CASSLVFVGANVLTF TGCGCCAGCAGCTTGGTGTTTGTGGGGGCCAACGTCCTGACTTTC
TRBJ2-5 . TRBD1 TRBV20-1 CSAVGPGQGQETQYF TGCAGTGCCGTAGGACCGGGACAGGGGCAAGAGACCCAGTACTTC
TRBJ1-5 few . TRBV25-1 CASSEWNLSPQHF TGTGCCAGCAGTGAATGGAATCTTTCGCCCCAGCATTTT
TRBJ2-1 once TRBD2 TRBV29-1 CSVATSGVSYNEQFF TGCAGCGTTGCGACTAGCGGGGTTTCCTACAATGAGCAGTTCTTC
TRBJ2-7 . TRBD2 TRBV3-1 CATCQEGRGGYEQYF TGTGCCACCTGCCAAGAGGGACGGGGGGGCTACGAGCAGTACTTC
TRBJ2-1 few . TRBV5-1 CASSLVVEPYNEQFF TGCGCCAGCAGCTTGGTCGTGGAACCATACAATGAGCAGTTCTTC